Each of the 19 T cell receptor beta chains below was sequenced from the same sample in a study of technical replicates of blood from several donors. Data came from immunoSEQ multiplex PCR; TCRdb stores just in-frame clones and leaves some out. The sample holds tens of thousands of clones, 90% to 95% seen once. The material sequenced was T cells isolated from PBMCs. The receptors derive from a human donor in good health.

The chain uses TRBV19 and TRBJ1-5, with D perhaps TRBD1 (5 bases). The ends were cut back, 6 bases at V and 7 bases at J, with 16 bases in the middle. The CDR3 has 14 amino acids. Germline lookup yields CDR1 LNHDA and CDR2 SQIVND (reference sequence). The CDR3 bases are TGTGCCAGTAGCACACTCGGGGGATACCAGCCCCAGCATTTT. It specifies CASSTLGGYQPQHF.

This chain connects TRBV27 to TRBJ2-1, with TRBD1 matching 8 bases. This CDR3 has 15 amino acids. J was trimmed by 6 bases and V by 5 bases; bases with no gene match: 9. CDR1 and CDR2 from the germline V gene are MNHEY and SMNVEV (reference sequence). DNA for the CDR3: TGTGCCAGCAGTCCCGACAGGGGCCAGTCCAATGAGCAGTTCTTC. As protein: CASSPDRGQSNEQFF.

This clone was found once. For the CDR3, the DNA is TGTGCCAGCAGCATGACTATTGCGGACTACAATGAGCAGTTCTTC. Protein product: CASSMTIADYNEQFF. The V call is TRBV5-4, the J call TRBJ2-1, with a weak D call TRBD2 (5 bases). CDR3 length equals 15 residues. Germline lookup yields CDR1 SGHNT and CDR2 YYREEE (reference sequence). Trimming removed 4 bases from V and 3 bases from J, with 14 bases in between.

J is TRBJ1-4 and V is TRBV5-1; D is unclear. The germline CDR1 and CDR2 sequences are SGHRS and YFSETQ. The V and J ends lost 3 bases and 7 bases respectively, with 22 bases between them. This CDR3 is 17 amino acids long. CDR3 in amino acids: CASSSMGSSGKGEKLFF. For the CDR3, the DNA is TGCGCCAGCAGCTCAATGGGTTCGTCGGGGAAAGGTGAAAAACTGTTTTTT. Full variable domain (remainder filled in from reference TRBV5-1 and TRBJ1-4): KAGVTQTPRYLIKTRGQQVTLSCSPISGHRSVSWYQQTPGQGLQFLFEYFSETQRNKGNFPGRFSGRQFSNSRSEMNVSTLELGDSALYLCASSSMGSSGKGEKLFFGSGTQLSVL.

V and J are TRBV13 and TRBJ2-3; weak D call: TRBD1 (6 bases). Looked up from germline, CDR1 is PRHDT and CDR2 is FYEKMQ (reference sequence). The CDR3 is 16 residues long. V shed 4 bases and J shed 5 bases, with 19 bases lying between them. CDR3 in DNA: TGTGCCAGCAGCTCCCTAAAGACAGGACTGGAAGATACGCAGTATTTT. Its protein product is CASSSLKTGLEDTQYF.

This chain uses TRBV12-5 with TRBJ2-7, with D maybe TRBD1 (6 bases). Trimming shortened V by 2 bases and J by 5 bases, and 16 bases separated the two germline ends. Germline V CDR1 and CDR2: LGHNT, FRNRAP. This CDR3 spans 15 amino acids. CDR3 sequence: CASGLFGTLSDEQYF. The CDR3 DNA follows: TGTGCTAGTGGTTTGTTCGGGACACTTTCTGACGAGCAGTACTTC.

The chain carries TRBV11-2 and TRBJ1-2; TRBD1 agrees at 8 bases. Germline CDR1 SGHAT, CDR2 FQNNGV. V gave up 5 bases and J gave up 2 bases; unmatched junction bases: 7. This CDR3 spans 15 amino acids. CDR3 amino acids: CASSTPRDRNYGYTF. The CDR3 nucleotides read TGTGCCAGCAGCACTCCGCGGGACAGGAACTATGGCTACACCTTC.

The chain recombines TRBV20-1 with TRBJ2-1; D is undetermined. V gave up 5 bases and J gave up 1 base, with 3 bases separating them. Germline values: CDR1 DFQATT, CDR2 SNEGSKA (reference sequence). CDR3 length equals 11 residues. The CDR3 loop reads CSAESYNEQFF. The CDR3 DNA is TGCAGTGCTGAGTCCTACAATGAGCAGTTCTTC.

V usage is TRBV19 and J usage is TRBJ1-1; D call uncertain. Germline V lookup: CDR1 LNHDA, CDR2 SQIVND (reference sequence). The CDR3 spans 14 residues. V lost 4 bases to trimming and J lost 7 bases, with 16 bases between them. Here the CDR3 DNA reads TGTGCCAGTAGTAGCTCGGTAGTAAGCGGTGAAGCTTTCTTT. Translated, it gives CASSSSVVSGEAFF.

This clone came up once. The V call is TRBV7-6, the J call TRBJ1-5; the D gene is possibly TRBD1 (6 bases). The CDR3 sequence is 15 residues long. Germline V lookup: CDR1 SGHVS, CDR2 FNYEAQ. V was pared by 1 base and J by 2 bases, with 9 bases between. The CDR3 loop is CASSLGRGGNQPQHF. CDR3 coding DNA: TGTGCCAGCAGCTTAGGCAGGGGAGGCAATCAGCCCCAGCATTTT.

CDR3 sequence: CASSVDRASYNEQFF. CDR3 coding DNA: TGTGCCAGCAGTGTAGACAGGGCCTCCTACAATGAGCAGTTCTTC. The chain recombines TRBV2 with TRBJ2-1; 7 bases map to TRBD1. V dropped 4 bases and J dropped 0; count of bases not matched to a gene: 3. Germline lookup yields CDR1 SNHLY and CDR2 FYNNEI. This CDR3 is built from 15 residues.

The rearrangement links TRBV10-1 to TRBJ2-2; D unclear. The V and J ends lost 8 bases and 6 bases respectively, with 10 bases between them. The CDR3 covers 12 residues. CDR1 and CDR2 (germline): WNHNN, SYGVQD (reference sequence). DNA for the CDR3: TGCGCCAGCTCTCCAGAGGCCGGGGAGCTGTTTTTT. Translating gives CASSPEAGELFF.

In nucleotides, the CDR3 is TGTGCCAGCGGGGGGAGAAACAATCAGCCCCAGCATTTT. This sequence encodes CASGGRNNQPQHF. The chain employs TRBV2 and TRBJ1-5, with a possible D match to TRBD1 (5 bases). The CDR3 loop spans 13 amino acids. Trimming pared 8 bases from V and 3 bases from J, leaving 11 bases between. Germline V gene data show CDR1 as SNHLY and CDR2 as FYNNEI.

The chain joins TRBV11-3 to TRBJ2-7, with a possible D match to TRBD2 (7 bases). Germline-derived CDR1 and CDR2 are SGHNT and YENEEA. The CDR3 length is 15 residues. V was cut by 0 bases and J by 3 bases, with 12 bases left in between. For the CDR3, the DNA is TGTGCCAGCAGCTTAGAGGGGGGGGGCAGCTACGAGCAGTACTTC. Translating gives CASSLEGGGSYEQYF.

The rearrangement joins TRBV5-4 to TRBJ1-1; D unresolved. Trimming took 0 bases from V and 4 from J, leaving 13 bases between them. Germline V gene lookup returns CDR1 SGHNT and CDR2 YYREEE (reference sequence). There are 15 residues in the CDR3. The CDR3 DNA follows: TGTGCCAGCAGCTTGGGCGGTTTAGGCGGCACTGAAGCTTTCTTT. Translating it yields CASSLGGLGGTEAFF.

The CDR3 DNA sequence: TGTGCCTGGAGTGTAAGGCGGACAGGCGGGTCTAATGAAAAACTGTTTTTT. This gives the protein CAWSVRRTGGSNEKLFF. The J gene is TRBJ1-4, the V gene TRBV30; 7 nucleotides line up with TRBD1. The germline gives CDR1 GTSNPN, CDR2 SVGIG (reference sequence). The CDR3 length is 17 residues. V dropped 0 bases and J dropped 3; count of bases not matched to a gene: 10.

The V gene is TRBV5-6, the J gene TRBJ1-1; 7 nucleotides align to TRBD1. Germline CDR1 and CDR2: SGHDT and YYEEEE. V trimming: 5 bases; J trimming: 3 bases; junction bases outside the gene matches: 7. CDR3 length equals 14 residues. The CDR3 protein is CASRPQGGDTEAFF. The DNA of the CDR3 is TGTGCCAGCAGGCCCCAGGGGGGCGACACTGAAGCTTTCTTT.

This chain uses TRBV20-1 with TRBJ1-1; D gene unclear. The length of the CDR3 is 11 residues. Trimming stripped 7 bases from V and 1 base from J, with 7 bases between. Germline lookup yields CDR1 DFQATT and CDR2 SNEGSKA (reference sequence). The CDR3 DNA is TGCAGTGGGCGGTCGAACACTGAAGCTTTCTTT. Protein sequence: CSGRSNTEAFF.

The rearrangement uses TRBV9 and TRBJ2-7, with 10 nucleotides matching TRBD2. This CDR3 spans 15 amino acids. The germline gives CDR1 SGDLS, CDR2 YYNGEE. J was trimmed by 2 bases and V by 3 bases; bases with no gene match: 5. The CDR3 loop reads CASSDTSGEPYEQYF. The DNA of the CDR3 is TGTGCCAGCAGCGACACTAGCGGGGAGCCCTACGAGCAGTACTTC.